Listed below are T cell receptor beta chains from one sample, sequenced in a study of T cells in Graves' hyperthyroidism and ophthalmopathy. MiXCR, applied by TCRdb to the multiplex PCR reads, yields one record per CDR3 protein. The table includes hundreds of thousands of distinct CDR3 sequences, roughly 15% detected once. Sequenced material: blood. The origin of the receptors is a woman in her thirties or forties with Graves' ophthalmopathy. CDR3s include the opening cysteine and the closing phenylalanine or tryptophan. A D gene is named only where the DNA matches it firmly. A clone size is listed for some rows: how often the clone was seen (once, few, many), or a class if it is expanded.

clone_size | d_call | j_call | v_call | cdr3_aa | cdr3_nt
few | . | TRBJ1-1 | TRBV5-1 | CASSPGHTDTEAFF | TGCGCCAGCAGCCCGGGGCACACCGACACTGAAGCTTTCTTT
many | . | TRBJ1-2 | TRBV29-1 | CSVLTRAYGYTF | TGCAGCGTGCTGACAAGAGCCTATGGCTACACCTTC
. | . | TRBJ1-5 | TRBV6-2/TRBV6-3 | CASRTVNQPQHF | TGTGCCAGCAGAACAGTTAATCAGCCCCAGCATTTT
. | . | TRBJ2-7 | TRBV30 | CAWSVPGVLTYEQYF | TGTGCCTGGAGTGTACCGGGGGTCCTAACCTACGAGCAGTACTTC
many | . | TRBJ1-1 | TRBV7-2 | CASSTSAGIVTEAFF | TGTGCCAGCAGCACCTCAGCAGGGATCGTCACTGAAGCTTTCTTT
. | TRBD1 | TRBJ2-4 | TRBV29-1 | CSVRDSAKNIQYF | TGCAGCGTTAGGGACAGTGCCAAAAACATTCAGTACTTC
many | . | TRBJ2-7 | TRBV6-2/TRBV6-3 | CASRAGMTYEQYF | TGTGCCAGCAGGGCGGGGATGACCTACGAGCAGTACTTC
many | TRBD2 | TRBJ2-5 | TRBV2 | CASSGVAGPQETQYF | TGTGCCAGCAGTGGGGTAGCGGGGCCCCAAGAGACCCAGTACTTC
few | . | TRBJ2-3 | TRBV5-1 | CASRFVQGKADTQYF | TGCGCCAGCAGATTTGTTCAGGGGAAAGCAGATACGCAGTATTTT
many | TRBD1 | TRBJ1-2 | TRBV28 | CASRDRVGGYTF | TGTGCCAGCAGAGACAGGGTAGGAGGCTACACCTTC
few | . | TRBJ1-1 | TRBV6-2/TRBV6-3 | CASSPEDLSEAFF | TGTGCCAGCTCTCCTGAGGACTTATCTGAAGCTTTCTTT
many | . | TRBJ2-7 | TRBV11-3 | CASSFRTVPSYEQYF | TGTGCCAGCAGCTTCCGGACTGTTCCCTCCTACGAGCAGTACTTC
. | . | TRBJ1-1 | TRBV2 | CASMRDTKNTEAFF | TGTGCCAGCATGAGGGACACGAAGAACACTGAAGCTTTCTTT
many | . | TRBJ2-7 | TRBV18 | CASSPPESVGSEQYF | TGTGCCAGCTCACCACCTGAGAGTGTCGGGAGCGAGCAGTACTTC
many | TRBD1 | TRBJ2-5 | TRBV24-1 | CATSDFHTGGWETQYF | TGTGCCACCAGTGATTTTCACACAGGGGGCTGGGAGACCCAGTACTTC
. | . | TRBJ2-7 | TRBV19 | CASSKVSGGLYEQYF | TGTGCCAGTAGTAAAGTTAGCGGCGGACTCTACGAGCAGTACTTC
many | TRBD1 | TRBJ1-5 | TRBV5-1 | CASSYGQGSNQPQHF | TGCGCCAGCAGCTACGGACAGGGGAGCAATCAGCCCCAGCACTTT
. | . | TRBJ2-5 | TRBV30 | CAWTLGHSSLFETQYF | TGTGCCTGGACCTTGGGACATTCGTCCCTTTTTGAGACCCAGTACTTC
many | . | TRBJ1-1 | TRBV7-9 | CASSSGPAGAEAFF | TGTGCCAGCAGCTCAGGACCCGCTGGCGCTGAAGCTTTCTTT
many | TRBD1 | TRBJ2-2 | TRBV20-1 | CSARGSGTDVGELFF | TGCAGTGCTAGAGGTTCCGGGACAGATGTCGGGGAGCTGTTTTTT
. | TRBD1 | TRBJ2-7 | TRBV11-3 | CASRYQTGIEQYF | TGTGCCAGCAGGTACCAGACAGGGATCGAGCAGTACTTC
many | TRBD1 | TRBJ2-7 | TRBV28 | CASSFPAGGEQYF | TGTGCCAGCAGTTTCCCCGCAGGGGGCGAGCAGTACTTC